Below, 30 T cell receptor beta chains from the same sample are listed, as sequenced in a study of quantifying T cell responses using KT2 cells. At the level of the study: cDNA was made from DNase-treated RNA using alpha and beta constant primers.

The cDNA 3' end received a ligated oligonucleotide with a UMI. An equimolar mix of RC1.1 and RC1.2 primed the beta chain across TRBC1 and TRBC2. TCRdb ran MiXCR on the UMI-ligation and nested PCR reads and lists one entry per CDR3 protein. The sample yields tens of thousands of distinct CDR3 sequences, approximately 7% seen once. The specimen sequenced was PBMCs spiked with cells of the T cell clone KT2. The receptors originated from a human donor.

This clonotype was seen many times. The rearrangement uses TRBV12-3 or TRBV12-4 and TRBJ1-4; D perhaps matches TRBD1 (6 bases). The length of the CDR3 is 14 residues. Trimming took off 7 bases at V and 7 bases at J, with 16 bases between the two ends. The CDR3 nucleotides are TGTGCCAGCACCTGGGGGGGCAGGGGTGAAAAACTGTTTTTT. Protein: CASTWGGRGEKLFF.

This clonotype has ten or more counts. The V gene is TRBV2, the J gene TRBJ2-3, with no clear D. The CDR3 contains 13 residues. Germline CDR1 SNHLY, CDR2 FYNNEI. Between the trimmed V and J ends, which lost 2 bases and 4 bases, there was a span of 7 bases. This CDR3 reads CASSESRADTQYF. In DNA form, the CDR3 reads TGTGCCAGCAGTGAATCTCGGGCAGATACGCAGTATTTT. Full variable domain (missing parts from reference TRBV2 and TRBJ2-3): EPEVTQTPSHQVTQMGQEVILRCVPISNHLYFYWYRQILGQKVEFLVSFYNNEISEKSEIFDDQFSVERPDGSNFTLKIRSTKLEDSAMYFCASSESRADTQYFGPGTRLTVL.

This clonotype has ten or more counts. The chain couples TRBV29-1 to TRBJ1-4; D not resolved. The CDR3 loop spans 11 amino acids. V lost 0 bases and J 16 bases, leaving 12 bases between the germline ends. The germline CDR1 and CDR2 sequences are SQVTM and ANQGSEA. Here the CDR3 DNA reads TGCAGCGTTGAAGATGGGGAGGGAGGGTTTTTT. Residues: CSVEDGEGGFF.

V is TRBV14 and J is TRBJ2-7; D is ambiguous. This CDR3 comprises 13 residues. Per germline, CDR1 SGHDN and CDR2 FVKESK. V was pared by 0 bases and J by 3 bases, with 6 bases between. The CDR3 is CASSQDPRYEQYF. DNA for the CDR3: TGTGCCAGCAGCCAAGACCCGCGCTACGAGCAGTACTTC. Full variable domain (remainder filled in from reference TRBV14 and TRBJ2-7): EAGVTQFPSHSVIEKGQTVTLRCDPISGHDNLYWYRRVMGKEIKFLLHFVKESKQDESGMPNNRFLAERTGGTYSTLKVQPAELEDSGVYFCASSQDPRYEQYFGPGTRLTVT.

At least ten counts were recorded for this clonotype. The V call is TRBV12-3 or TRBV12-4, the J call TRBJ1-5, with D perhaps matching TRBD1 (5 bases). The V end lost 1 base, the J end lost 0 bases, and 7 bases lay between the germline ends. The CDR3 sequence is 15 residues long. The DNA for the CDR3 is TGTGCCAGCAGTTTAGGGACATATAGCAATCAGCCCCAGCATTTT. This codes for CASSLGTYSNQPQHF.

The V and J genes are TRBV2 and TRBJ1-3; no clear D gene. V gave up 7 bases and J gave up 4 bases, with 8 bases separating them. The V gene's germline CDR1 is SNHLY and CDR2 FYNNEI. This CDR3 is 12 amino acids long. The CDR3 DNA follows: TGTGCCAGCACTCCGTCGGGAAACACCATATATTTT. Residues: CASTPSGNTIYF.

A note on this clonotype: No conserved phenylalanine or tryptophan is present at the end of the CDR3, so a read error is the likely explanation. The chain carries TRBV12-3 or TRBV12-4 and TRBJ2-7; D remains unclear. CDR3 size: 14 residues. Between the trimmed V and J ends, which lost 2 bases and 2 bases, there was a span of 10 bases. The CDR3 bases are TGTGCCAGCAGTTTACTCCTAACTCCCTACGAGCAGTACTAC. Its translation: CASSLLLTPYEQYY.

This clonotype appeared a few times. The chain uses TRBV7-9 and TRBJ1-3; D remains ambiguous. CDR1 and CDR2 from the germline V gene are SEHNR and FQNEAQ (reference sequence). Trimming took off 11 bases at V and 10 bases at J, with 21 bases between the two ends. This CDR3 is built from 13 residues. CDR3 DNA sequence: TGTGCCGCGGAGGGTGTGGTGTTCGGAACCATATATTTT. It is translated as CAAEGVVFGTIYF. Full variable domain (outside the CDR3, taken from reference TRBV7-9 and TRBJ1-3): DTGVSQNPRHKITKRGQNVTFRCDPISEHNRLYWYRQTLGQGPEFLTYFQNEAQLEKSRLLSDRFSAERPKGSFSTLEIQRTEQGDSAMYLCAAEGVVFGTIYFGEGSWLTVV.

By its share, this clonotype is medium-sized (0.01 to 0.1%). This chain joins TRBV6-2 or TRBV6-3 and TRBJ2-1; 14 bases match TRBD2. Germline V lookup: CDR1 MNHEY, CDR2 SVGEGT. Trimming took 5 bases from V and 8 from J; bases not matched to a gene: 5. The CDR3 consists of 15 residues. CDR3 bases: TGTGCCAGCAGTCCCGGGACTAGCGGGAGCGATGAGCAGTTCTTC. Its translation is CASSPGTSGSDEQFF.

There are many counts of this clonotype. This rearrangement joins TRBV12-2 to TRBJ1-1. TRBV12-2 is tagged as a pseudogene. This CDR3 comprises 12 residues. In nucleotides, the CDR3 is TGTGCAAGTCGCCCGGTAACCACTGAAGCTTTCTTT. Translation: CASRPVTTEAFF.

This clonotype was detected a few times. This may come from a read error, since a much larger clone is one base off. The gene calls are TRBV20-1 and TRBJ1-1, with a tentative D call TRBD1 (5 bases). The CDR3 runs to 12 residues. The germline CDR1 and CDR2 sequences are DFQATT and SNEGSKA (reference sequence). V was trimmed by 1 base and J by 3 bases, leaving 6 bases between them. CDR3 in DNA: TGCAGTGCTAGAGTCAGGGACACTGAAGCTTTCTTT. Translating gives CSARVRDTEAFF.

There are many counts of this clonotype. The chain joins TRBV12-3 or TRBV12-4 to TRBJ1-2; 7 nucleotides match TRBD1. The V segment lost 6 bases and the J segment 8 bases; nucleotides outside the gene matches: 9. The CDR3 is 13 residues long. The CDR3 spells CASSWDSRPGYTF. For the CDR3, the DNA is TGTGCCAGCAGCTGGGACAGCCGCCCCGGCTACACCTTC.

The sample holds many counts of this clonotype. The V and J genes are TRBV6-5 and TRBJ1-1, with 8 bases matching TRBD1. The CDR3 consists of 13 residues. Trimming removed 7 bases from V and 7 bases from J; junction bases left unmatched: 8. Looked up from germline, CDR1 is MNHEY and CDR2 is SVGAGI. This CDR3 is CASKAGGRGEAFF. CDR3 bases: TGTGCCAGCAAGGCAGGGGGCCGTGGTGAAGCTTTCTTT.

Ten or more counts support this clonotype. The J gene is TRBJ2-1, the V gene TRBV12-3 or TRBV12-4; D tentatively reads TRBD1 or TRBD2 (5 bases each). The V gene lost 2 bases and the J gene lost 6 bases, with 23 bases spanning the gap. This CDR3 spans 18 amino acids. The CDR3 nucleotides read TGTGCCAGCAGTTTACTACCCCCCGGCGGCTATGGGGGCAATGAGCAGTTCTTC. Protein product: CASSLLPPGGYGGNEQFF.

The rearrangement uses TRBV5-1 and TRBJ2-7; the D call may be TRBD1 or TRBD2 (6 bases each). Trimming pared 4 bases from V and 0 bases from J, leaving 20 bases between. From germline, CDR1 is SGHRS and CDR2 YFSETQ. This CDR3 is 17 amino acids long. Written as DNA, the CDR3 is TGCGCCAGCAGCCGGACGGGGGACAAAACTTACTCCTACGAGCAGTACTTC. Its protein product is CASSRTGDKTYSYEQYF.

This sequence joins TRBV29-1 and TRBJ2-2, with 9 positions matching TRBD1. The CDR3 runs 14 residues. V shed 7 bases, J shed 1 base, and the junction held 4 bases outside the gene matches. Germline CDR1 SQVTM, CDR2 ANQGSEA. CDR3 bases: TGCAGCGGAGGGACAGGGATGAACACCGGGGAGCTGTTTTTT. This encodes CSGGTGMNTGELFF.

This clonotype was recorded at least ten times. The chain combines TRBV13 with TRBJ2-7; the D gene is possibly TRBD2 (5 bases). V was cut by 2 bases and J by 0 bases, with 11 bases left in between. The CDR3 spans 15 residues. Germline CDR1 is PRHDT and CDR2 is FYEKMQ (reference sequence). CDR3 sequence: CASSLRGQLSYEQYF. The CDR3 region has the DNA TGTGCCAGCAGCTTAAGAGGGCAACTCTCCTACGAGCAGTACTTC.

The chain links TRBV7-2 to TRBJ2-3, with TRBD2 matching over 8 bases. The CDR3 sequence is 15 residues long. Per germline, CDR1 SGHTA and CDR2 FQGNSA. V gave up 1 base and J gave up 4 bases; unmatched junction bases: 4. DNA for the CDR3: TGTGCCAGCAGCTTAGATGCGGGAGGTGCAGATACGCAGTATTTT. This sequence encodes CASSLDAGGADTQYF.

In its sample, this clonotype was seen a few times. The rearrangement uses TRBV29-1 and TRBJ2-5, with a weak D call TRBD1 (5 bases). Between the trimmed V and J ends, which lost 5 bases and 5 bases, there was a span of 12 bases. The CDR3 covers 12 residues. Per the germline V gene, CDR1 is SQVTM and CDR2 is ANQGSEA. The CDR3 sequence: CSVRQRRETQYF. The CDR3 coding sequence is TGCAGCGTTCGACAGCGCCGGGAGACCCAGTACTTC.

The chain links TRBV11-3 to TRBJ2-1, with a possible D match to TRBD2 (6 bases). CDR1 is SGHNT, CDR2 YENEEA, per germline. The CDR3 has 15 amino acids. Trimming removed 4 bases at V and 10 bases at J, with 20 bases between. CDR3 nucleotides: TGTGCCAGCAGCTACACTAGCTCTTTCACTTGGGAGCAGTTCTTC. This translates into CASSYTSSFTWEQFF.

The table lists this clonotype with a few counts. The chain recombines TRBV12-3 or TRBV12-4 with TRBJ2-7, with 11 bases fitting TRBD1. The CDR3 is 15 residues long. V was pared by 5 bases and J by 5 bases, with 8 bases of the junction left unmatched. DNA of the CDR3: TGTGCCAGCAGTCCAGCCGGGACAGGGGGGAACGAGCAGTACTTC. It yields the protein CASSPAGTGGNEQYF.

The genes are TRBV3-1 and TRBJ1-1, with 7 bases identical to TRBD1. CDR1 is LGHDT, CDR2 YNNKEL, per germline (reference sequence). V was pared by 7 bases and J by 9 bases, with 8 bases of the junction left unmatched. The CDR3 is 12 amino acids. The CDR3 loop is CASTERQGKAFF. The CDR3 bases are TGTGCCAGCACCGAAAGACAGGGCAAAGCTTTCTTT. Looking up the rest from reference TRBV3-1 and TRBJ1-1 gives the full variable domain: DTAVSQTPKYLVTQMGNDKSIKCEQNLGHDTMYWYKQDSKKFLKIMFSYNNKELIINETVPNRFSPKSPDKAHLNLHINSLELGDSAVYFCASTERQGKAFFGQGTRLTVV.

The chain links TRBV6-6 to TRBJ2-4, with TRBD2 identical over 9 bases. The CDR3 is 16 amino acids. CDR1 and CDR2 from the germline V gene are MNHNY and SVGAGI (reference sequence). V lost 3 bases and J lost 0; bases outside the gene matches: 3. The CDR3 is CASSYLAGVAKNIQYF. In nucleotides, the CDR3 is TGTGCCAGCAGTTATTTAGCGGGGGTAGCCAAAAACATTCAGTACTTC.

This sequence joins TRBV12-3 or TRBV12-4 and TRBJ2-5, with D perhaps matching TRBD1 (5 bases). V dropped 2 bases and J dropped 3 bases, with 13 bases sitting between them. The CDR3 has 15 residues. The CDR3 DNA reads TGTGCCAGCAGTTTATGGGGCGGCAGAGAAGAGACCCAGTACTTC. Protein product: CASSLWGGREETQYF.

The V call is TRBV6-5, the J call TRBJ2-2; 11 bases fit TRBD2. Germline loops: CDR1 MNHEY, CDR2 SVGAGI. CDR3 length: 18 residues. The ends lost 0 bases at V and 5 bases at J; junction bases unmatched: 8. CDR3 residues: CASSYSTRLAGSTGELFF. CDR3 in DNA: TGTGCCAGCAGTTACTCGACCCGACTAGCGGGGTCAACCGGGGAGCTGTTTTTT.

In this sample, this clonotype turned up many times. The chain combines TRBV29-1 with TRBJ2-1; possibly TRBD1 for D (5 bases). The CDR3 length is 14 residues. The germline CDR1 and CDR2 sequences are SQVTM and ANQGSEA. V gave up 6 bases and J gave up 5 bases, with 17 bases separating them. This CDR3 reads CSVPTQRQNNEQFF. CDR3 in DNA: TGCAGCGTGCCGACCCAGCGACAGAACAATGAGCAGTTCTTC.

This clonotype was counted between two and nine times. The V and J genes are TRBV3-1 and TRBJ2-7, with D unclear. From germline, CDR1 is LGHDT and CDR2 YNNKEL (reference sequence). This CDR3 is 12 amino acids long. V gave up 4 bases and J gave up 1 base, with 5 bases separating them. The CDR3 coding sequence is TGTGCCAGCAGCCGGGGTTCCTACGAGCAGTACTTC. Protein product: CASSRGSYEQYF.

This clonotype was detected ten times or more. The CDR3 region has the DNA TGCAGTGCTAGAGATCAAGTGCTGGGGGCCCAGCATTTT. Amino acid sequence: CSARDQVLGAQHF. This rearrangement joins TRBV20-1 to TRBJ1-5; D is possibly TRBD1 (5 bases). The V end was cut by 0 bases, the J end by 11 bases, with 14 bases between. The CDR3 is 13 amino acids. Germline V gene lookup returns CDR1 DFQATT and CDR2 SNEGSKA (reference sequence).

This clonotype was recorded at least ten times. The CDR3: CASSQDLLNTEAFF. The CDR3, as DNA: TGCGCCAGCAGCCAAGATCTGTTGAACACTGAAGCTTTCTTT. V gene TRBV4-3 combines with J gene TRBJ1-1; D is unclear. CDR1 LGHNA and CDR2 YSLEER come from the germline V gene. Between the trimmed V and J ends, which lost 0 bases and 0 bases, there was a span of 5 bases. The CDR3 loop spans 14 amino acids.

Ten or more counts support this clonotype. The CDR3 reads CASSPVDEQYF. The CDR3 coding sequence is TGTGCCAGCAGCCCCGTCGACGAGCAGTACTTC. The gene calls are TRBV7-9 and TRBJ2-7; D gene unclear. Germline-derived CDR1 and CDR2 are SEHNR and FQNEAQ (reference sequence). V was pared by 5 bases and J by 5 bases, with 7 bases between. The CDR3 has 11 amino acids.